This T cell receptor (beta chain) was sequenced during a study of response to subunit inactivated influenza vaccine. As concerns this clonotype: Its cognate antigen is unknown.

Study-level points and caveats: The authors put forward the suggestion that each seasonal influenza vaccination may bring in only a limited number of new T cells.

Trimming cost V 5 bases and J 1 base; bases outside gene matches: 5. Germline lookup yields CDR1 SGHTA and CDR2 FQGNSA. CDR3 length: 15 amino acids. MiXCR, run by TCRdb on the RT-PCR reads, gives a single entry per CDR3 protein. This table has about 780,000 distinct CDR3 sequences, roughly 18% appearing once. V usage is TRBV7-2 and J usage is TRBJ2-7, with 10 bases identical to TRBD1. Here the sequenced sample was PBMCs from blood, taken roughly 5 days after vaccination. This TCR was recovered from a man aged 45-60 years who received an inactivated influenza vaccine. The CDR3, as DNA: TGTGCCAGCAGCCCGAGGACAGGGGGTTCCTACGAGCAGTACTTC. It encodes CASSPRTGGSYEQYF.